A selection of T cell receptor beta chains follows, all from one sample in a study of blood T cell repertoires in COVID-19. Only in-frame clones appear in the TCRdb table, and some are missing; sequencing was by immunoSEQ multiplex PCR. The table lists over 85,000 clones, 70% to 90% of them singletons. The specimen was peripheral blood. These receptors were obtained from a man aged 45 to 65 with active COVID-19. Both conserved end residues are part of each CDR3. D genes are given only for firm matches. Expanded clones get a size class; other rows say once, few or many, or leave the size out.

CDR3 DNA	CDR3 protein	J gene	clone size	V gene	D gene
TGTGCCAGCAGCCCCATTTTGAACACTGAAGCTTTCTTT	CASSPILNTEAFF	TRBJ1-1	.	TRBV6-6	.
TGTGCCAGTAGTAAACGGGACAGGGCAGGCACAGATACGCAGTATTTT	CASSKRDRAGTDTQYF	TRBJ2-3	.	TRBV19	TRBD1
TGTGCCAGCAGCCCGGGGATAGCGGGTACCGGGGAGCTGTTTTTT	CASSPGIAGTGELFF	TRBJ2-2	.	TRBV3-1/TRBV3-2	TRBD2
TGTGCCAGCAGGATGACAGGGGGCGTCTCCGAGCAGTACTTC	CASRMTGGVSEQYF	TRBJ2-7	.	TRBV2	TRBD1
TGCAGTGTCACTGTCCCCCCTGAAGCTTTCTTT	CSVTVPPEAFF	TRBJ1-1	.	TRBV20-1	.
TGTGCCAGCAGCCAAGATGGGCAGGGGTCTGGAAACACCATATATTTT	CASSQDGQGSGNTIYF	TRBJ1-3	.	TRBV3-1/TRBV3-2	.
TGTGCCAGCAGCGCTTCTCCGGGACAGGGGGCTGACGAGCAGTACTTC	CASSASPGQGADEQYF	TRBJ2-7	.	TRBV25-1	TRBD1
TGTGCCAGCAGCTTAGACGCTAGGAGCGAAGCTTTCTTT	CASSLDARSEAFF	TRBJ1-1	.	TRBV11-2	.
TGCGCCAGCAGCTTGGTGACAGGGGATTTGGGCTACACCTTC	CASSLVTGDLGYTF	TRBJ1-2	once	TRBV5-1	TRBD1
TGTGCCAGCTCAACCTACAGGGGGAAAGACTACGAGCAGTACTTC	CASSTYRGKDYEQYF	TRBJ2-7	.	TRBV18	TRBD1
TGCAGCGCTTGGAAGTTACAGGACGACTATGGCTACACCTTC	CSAWKLQDDYGYTF	TRBJ1-2	.	TRBV29-1	.
TGTGCCTGGAGTTTGGGGGCAAGCAATCAGCCCCAGCATTTT	CAWSLGASNQPQHF	TRBJ1-5	.	TRBV30	.
TGCGCCAGCATCCCGACTAGCGGGGGCACCGGGGAGCTGTTTTTT	CASIPTSGGTGELFF	TRBJ2-2	.	TRBV5-1	TRBD2
TGTGCCAGCAGCTTGGGAGGGCTCCACAGGGGGCCCGGGGAGCTGTTTTTT	CASSLGGLHRGPGELFF	TRBJ2-2	.	TRBV5-6	TRBD1
TGTGCTAGCAGCCCCCCGCCACCGGGACAGAAAAGGACGTATAGGACTGAAGCTTTCTTT	CASSPPPPGQKRTYRTEAFF	TRBJ1-1	.	TRBV7-7	TRBD1
TGCGCCAGCAGCCCCACCGAGACAGAGACGAACACTGAAGCTTTCTTT	CASSPTETETNTEAFF	TRBJ1-1	.	TRBV4-1	.
TGTGCCAGCACTCAGGGAGGGACAACCTACGAGCAGTACTTC	CASTQGGTTYEQYF	TRBJ2-7	.	TRBV6-5	.
TGTGCCTGGGGGGGCAGGACATTCTCCTACGAGCAGTACTTC	CAWGGRTFSYEQYF	TRBJ2-7	.	TRBV30	.
TGTGCCAGCAGCCCCGGATCTAAGACACTAGCATCGGACACCGGGGAGCTGTTTTTT	CASSPGSKTLASDTGELFF	TRBJ2-2	.	TRBV7-6	.
TGCGCCAGCAGCTTACGACCGGAGGACACCGGGGAGCTGTTTTTT	CASSLRPEDTGELFF	TRBJ2-2	.	TRBV5-1	.
TGCGCCAGCAGCCAAGACCGTGCCAGGGGGGTCGAGACCCAGTACTTC	CASSQDRARGVETQYF	TRBJ2-5	.	TRBV4-1	.
TGTGCCAGCAGCCCCCCAGCCGGGGTAGGTGGCTACACCTTC	CASSPPAGVGGYTF	TRBJ1-2	.	TRBV6-5	.
TGTGCCAGCAGCCAAACTAGCGGAGGGGTAGGAGAGACCCAGTACTTC	CASSQTSGGVGETQYF	TRBJ2-5	.	TRBV5-8	TRBD2
TGCGCCAGCAGCCAAGAAACGAGAGCTTACGAGCAGTACTTC	CASSQETRAYEQYF	TRBJ2-7	.	TRBV4-1	.
TGTGCCAGCAGCCTTCCTAGCGGGGACCGCACAGATACGCAGTATTTT	CASSLPSGDRTDTQYF	TRBJ2-3	.	TRBV9	TRBD2
TGTGCCAGCTCACCCCGGGATAACTATGGCTACACCTTC	CASSPRDNYGYTF	TRBJ1-2	.	TRBV18	.
TGTGCCAGCAGTGTGGACTCGAACACAGATACGCAGTATTTT	CASSVDSNTDTQYF	TRBJ2-3	once	TRBV2	.
TGTGCCAGCAGTGGGGCCAGGACCATCAATGAGCAGTTCTTC	CASSGARTINEQFF	TRBJ2-1	.	TRBV6-6	.
TGTGCCAGCAGGCGGGATACGCAGTATTTT	CASRRDTQYF	TRBJ2-3	.	TRBV5-6	.
TGTGCCAGCAGCCCCGGGACAGGGATAGACTATGGCTACACCTTC	CASSPGTGIDYGYTF	TRBJ1-2	.	TRBV7-8	TRBD1
TGCGCCAGCAGCTTGGGTACAGCCTACTATGGCTACACCTTC	CASSLGTAYYGYTF	TRBJ1-2	.	TRBV5-1	.
TGTGCCACCTCAACCGGACAGTTCTACGAGCAGTACTTC	CATSTGQFYEQYF	TRBJ2-7	.	TRBV27	.
TGTGCCAGCAGCCCGGGACTAGCGTCCAATGAGCAGTTCTTC	CASSPGLASNEQFF	TRBJ2-1	.	TRBV3-1/TRBV3-2	TRBD2
TGTGCCAGCTCACCGCCGGGCAGGGTGATAGGGGCCAACGTCCTGACTTTC	CASSPPGRVIGANVLTF	TRBJ2-6	.	TRBV18	.
TGCGCCAGCAGCTTGGCCGGGTCCCAAGAGACCCAGTACTTC	CASSLAGSQETQYF	TRBJ2-5	.	TRBV5-1	.
TGTGCCAGCAGCTTAGGGTCGGCCGGGGGTCAGCCCCAGCATTTT	CASSLGSAGGQPQHF	TRBJ1-5	.	TRBV11-2	.
TGTGCCAGCAGCGATTACAGGGCTGGAAACACCATATATTTT	CASSDYRAGNTIYF	TRBJ1-3	.	TRBV9	.
TGTGCTACAACCTCCGGGGGGTCGGGGAATGAGCAGTTCTTC	CATTSGGSGNEQFF	TRBJ2-1	.	TRBV7-9	TRBD2
TGCGCCAGCAGCCCACTGGGGAGTACCTACGAGCAGTACTTC	CASSPLGSTYEQYF	TRBJ2-7	.	TRBV4-1	.
TGCAGCGTCTCCGGACAGAACACTGAAGCTTTCTTT	CSVSGQNTEAFF	TRBJ1-1	.	TRBV29-1	.
TGTGCCAGCAGCCCTTCGACAGGGGGATCTAATTCACCCCTCCACTTT	CASSPSTGGSNSPLHF	TRBJ1-6	.	TRBV5-6	TRBD1